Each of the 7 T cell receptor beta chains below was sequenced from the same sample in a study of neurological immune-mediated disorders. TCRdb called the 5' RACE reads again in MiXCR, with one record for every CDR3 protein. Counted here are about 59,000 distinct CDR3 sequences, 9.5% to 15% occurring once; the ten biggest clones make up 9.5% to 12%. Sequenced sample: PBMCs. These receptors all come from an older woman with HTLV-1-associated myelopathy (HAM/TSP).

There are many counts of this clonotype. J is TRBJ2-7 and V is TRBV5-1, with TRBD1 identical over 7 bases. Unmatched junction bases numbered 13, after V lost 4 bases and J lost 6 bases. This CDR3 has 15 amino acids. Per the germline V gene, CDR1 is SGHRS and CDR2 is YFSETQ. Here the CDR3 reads CASSTPETGMGEQYF. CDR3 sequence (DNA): TGCGCCAGCAGCACTCCCGAGACAGGGATGGGCGAGCAGTACTTC. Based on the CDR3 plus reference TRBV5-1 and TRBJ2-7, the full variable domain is KAGVTQTPRYLIKTRGQQVTLSCSPISGHRSVSWYQQTPGQGLQFLFEYFSETQRNKGNFPGRFSGRQFSNSRSEMNVSTLELGDSALYLCASSTPETGMGEQYFGPGTRLTVT.

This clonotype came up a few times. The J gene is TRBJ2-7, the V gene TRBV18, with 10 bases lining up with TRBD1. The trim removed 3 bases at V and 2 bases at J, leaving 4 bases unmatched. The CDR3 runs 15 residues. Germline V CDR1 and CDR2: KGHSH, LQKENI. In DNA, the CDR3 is TGTGCCAGCTCACCCACCGGGACAGGGGCCTACGAGCAGTACTTC. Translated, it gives CASSPTGTGAYEQYF.

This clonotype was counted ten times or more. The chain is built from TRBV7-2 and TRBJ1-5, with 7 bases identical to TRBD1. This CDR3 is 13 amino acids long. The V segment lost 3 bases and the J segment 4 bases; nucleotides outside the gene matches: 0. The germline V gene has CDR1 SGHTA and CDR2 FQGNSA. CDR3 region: CASSFRGNQPQHF. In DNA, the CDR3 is TGTGCCAGCAGCTTCAGGGGGAATCAGCCCCAGCATTTT.

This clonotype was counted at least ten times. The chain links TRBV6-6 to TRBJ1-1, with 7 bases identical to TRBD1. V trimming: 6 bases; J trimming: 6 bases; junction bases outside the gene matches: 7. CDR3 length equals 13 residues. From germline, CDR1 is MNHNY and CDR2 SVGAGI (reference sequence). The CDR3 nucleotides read TGTGCCAGCAGCGCGACAGGGACAGCTGAAGCTTTCTTT. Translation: CASSATGTAEAFF.

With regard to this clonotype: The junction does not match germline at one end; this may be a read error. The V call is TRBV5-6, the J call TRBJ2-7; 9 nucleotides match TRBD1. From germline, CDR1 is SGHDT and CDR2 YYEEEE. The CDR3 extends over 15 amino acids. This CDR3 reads CASSARDRVFHEKYF. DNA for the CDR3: TGTGCAAGCAGCGCCCGGGACAGGGTTTTCCACGAGAAGTACTTC.

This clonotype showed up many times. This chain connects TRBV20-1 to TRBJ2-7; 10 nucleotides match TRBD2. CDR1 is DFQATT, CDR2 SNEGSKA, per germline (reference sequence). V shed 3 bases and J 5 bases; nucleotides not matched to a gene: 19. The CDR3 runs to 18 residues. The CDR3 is CSARSMRKAGGREDEQYF. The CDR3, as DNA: TGCAGTGCTAGGTCGATGAGAAAAGCGGGAGGGAGGGAAGACGAGCAGTACTTC.

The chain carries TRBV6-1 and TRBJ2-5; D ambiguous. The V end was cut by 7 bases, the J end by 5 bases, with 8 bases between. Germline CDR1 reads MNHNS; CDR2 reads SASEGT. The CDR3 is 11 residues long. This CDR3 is CASTKEETQYF. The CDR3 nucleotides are TGTGCCAGCACTAAGGAGGAGACCCAGTACTTC.